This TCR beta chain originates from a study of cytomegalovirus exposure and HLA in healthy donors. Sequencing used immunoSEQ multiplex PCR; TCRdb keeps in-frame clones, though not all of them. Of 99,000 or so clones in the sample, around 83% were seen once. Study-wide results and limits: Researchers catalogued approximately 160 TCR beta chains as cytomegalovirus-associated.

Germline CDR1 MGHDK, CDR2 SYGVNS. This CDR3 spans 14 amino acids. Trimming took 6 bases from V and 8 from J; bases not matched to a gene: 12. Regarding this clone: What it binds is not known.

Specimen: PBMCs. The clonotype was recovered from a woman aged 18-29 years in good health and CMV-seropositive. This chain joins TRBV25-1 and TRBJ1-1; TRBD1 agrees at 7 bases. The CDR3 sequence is CASRHGQAASEAFF. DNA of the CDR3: TGTGCCAGCAGACATGGACAGGCGGCGAGCGAAGCTTTCTTT. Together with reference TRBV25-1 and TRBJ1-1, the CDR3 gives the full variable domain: EADIYQTPRYLVIGTGKKITLECSQTMGHDKMYWYQQDPGMELHLIHYSYGVNSTEKGDLSSESTVSRIRTEHFPLTLESARPSHTSQYLCASRHGQAASEAFFGQGTRLTVV.